These T cell receptor beta chains were read from a single sample in a study of OX40 agonist ivuxolimab in advanced cancers. Clones were read by immunoSEQ multiplex PCR, and TCRdb kept only the in-frame ones, dropping some. The repertoire consists of approximately 68,000 clones, with roughly 80% occurring once and the leading ten covering more than 6.5%. The specimen comprised CD4+ or CD8+ T cells sorted from blood, sampled in a trial of the OX40 agonist ivuxolimab. The receptor source for this set is an adult with an advanced solid tumor such as melanoma, head and neck, liver or kidney cancer. The conserved cysteine and the conserved F or W are not part of the CDR3 here. Size values are once, few and many counts, or a class for expanded clones, and some rows have none.

length: 12
V: TRBV19
size: few
CDR3: ATKTGPSSTEAF

length: 13
V: TRBV5-1
size: .
CDR3: ASSLVVGGNTEAF

length: 10
V: TRBV7-2
size: .
CDR3: ASSPRGDTQY

length: 15
V: TRBV7-9
size: .
CDR3: ASSSSPGLAGQETQY

length: 11
V: TRBV19
size: few
CDR3: ASSRWQDTEAF

length: 13
V: TRBV2
size: .
CDR3: ASSENRDYINEQF

length: 14
V: TRBV5-1
size: .
CDR3: ASSLVGTSLGSPLH

length: 14
V: TRBV11-3
size: .
CDR3: ASSQGTSGRGDEQF

length: 14
V: TRBV5-6
size: .
CDR3: ASSLRLAASTDTQY

length: 13
V: TRBV5-1
size: .
CDR3: ASSLGSHLGNEQF

length: 11
V: TRBV6-5
size: .
CDR3: ASSYRLNTEAF

length: 13
V: TRBV2
size: .
CDR3: ASMNPRDPYNEQF

length: 16
V: TRBV7-2
size: once
CDR3: ASSYRVTSGSGRYEQY

length: 15
V: TRBV4-3
size: .
CDR3: ASSQGVGGGGYNEQF

length: 13
V: TRBV28
size: .
CDR3: ASSGGFSSGNTIY

length: 14
V: TRBV27
size: .
CDR3: ASSRPGQGRTGELF

length: 13
V: TRBV11-2
size: .
CDR3: ASSLRPNPQETQY

length: 13
V: TRBV5-8
size: .
CDR3: ASSPRTTNTGELF

length: 13
V: TRBV11-2
size: .
CDR3: ASSLEGPGADTQY

length: 11
V: TRBV29-1
size: few
CDR3: SVERQFTGELF

length: 10
V: TRBV11-3
size: .
CDR3: ASSRTSGEQF

length: 13
V: TRBV5-1
size: .
CDR3: ASSLSRGVEETQY

length: 9
V: TRBV20-1
size: once
CDR3: SARGWYGYT

length: 12
V: TRBV18
size: once
CDR3: ASSPPGSNQPQH

length: 14
V: TRBV28
size: .
CDR3: ASKSLPGQVNTEAF

length: 13
V: TRBV5-1
size: .
CDR3: ASSLEGLGTGELF

length: 13
V: TRBV7-9
size: few
CDR3: ASSLAGQERYGYT

length: 11
V: TRBV7-9
size: once
CDR3: ASREGLKTEAF

length: 15
V: TRBV7-2
size: .
CDR3: ASSSYPSIVRNTEAF

length: 12
V: TRBV15
size: few
CDR3: ATSRVQGAREQY

length: 13
V: TRBV2
size: once
CDR3: ASSERQPFNQPQH

length: 14
V: TRBV28
size: .
CDR3: ASSPSGGRGTDTQY